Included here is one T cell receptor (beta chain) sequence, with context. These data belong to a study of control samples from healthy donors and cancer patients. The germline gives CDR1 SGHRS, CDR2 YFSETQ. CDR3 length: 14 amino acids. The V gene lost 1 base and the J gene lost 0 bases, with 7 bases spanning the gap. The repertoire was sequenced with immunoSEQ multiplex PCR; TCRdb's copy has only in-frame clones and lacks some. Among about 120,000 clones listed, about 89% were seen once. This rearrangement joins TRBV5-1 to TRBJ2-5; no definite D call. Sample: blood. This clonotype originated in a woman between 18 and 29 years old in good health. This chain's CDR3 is CASSLTLYQETQYF. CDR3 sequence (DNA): TGCGCCAGCAGCTTGACGTTGTACCAAGAGACCCAGTACTTC.